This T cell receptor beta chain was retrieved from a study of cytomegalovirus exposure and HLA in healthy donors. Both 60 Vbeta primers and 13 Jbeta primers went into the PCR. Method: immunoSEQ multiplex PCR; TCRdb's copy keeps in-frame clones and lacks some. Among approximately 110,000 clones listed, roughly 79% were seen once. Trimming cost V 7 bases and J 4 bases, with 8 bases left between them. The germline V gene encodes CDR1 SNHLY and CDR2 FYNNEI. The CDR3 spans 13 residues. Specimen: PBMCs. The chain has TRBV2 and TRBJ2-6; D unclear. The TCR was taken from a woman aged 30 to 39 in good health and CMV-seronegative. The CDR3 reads CASTGSGANVLTF. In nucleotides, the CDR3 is TGTGCCAGCACGGGTTCCGGGGCCAACGTCCTGACTTTC.